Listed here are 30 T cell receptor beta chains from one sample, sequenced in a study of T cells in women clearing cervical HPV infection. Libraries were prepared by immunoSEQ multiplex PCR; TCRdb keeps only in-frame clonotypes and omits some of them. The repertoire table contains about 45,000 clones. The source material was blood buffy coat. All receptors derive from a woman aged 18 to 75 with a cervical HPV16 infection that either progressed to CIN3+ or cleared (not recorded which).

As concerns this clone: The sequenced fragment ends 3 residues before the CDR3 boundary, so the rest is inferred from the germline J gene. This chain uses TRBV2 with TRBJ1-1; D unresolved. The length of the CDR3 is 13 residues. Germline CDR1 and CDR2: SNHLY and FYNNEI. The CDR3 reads CASRLGRDYGAFF. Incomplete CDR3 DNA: TGTGCCAGCAGGTTAGGGCGTGACTATGGC.

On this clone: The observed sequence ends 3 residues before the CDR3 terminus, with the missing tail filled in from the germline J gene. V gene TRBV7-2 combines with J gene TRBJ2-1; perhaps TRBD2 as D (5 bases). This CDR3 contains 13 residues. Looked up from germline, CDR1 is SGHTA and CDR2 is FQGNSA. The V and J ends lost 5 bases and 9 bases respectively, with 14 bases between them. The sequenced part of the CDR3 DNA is TGTGCCAGCAGCCCTGATCCACGGGGTGAG. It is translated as CASSPDPRGE. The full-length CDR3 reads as CASSPDPRGEQFF.

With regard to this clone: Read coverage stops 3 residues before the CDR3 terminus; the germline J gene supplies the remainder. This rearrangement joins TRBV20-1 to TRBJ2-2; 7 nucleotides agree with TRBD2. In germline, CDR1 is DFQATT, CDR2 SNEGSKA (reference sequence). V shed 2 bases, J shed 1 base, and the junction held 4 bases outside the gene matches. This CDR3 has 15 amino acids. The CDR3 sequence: CSARSGAMNTGELFF. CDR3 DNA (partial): TGCAGTGCTAGAAGCGGGGCTATGAACACCGGGGAG.

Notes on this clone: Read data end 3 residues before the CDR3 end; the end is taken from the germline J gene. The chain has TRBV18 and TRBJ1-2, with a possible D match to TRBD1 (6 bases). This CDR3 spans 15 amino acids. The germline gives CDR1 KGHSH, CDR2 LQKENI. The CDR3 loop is CASSRGTGSTDTYTF. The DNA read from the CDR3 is TGTGCCAGCTCCAGGGGCACGGGCAGCACAGATACC.

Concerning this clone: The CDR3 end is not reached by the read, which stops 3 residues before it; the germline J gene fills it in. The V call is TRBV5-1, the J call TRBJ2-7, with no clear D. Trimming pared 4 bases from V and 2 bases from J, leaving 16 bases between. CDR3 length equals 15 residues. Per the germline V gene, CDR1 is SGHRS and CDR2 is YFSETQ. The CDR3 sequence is CASSETLFNTYEQYF. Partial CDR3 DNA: TGCGCCAGCAGCGAGACACTCTTTAATACCTACGAG. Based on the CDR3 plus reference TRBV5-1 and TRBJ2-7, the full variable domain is KAGVTQTPRYLIKTRGQQVTLSCSPISGHRSVSWYQQTPGQGLQFLFEYFSETQRNKGNFPGRFSGRQFSNSRSEMNVSTLELGDSALYLCASSETLFNTYEQYFGPGTRLTVT.

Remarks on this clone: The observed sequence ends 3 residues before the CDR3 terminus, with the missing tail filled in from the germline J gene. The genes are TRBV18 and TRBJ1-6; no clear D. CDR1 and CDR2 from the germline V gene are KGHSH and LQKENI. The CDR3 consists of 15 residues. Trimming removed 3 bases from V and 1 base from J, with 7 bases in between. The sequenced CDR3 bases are TGTGCCAGCTCACCTGAAAGGTCCTATAATTCACCC. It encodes CASSPERSYNSP. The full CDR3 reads CASSPERSYNSPLHF.

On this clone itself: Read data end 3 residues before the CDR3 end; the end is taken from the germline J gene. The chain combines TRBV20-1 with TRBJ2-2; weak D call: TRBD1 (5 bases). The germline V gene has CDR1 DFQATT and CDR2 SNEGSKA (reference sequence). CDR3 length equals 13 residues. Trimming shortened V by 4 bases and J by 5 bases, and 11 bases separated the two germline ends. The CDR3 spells CSATQGGTGELFF. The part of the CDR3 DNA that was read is TGCAGTGCTACCCAGGGCGGAACCGGGGAG.

CDR3 amino acids: CASSLTGPRDTSSPLHF. Partial CDR3 DNA: TGTGCCAGCAGCTTAACTGGGCCCCGGGACACTTCTTCACCC. This chain joins TRBV7-3 and TRBJ1-6; maybe TRBD1 (6 bases). From the germline J gene comes the end of the CDR3, since the read stops 3 residues before it. Germline CDR1 and CDR2: SGHTA and FQGTGA. Trimming pared 0 bases from V and 9 bases from J, leaving 18 bases between. The CDR3 runs 17 residues.

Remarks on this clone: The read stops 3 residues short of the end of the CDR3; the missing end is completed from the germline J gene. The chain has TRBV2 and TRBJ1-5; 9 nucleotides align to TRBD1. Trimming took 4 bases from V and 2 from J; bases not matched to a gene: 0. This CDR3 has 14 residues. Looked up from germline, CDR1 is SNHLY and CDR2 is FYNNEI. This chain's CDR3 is CASSGTGGNQPQHF. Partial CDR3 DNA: TGTGCCAGCAGTGGGACAGGGGGCAATCAGCCC.

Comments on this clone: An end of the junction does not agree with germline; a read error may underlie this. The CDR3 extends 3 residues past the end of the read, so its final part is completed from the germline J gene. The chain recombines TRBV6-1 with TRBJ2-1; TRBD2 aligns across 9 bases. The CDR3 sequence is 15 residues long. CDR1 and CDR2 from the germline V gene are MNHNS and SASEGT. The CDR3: CASSVGTSSSNEQFF. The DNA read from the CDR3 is TGTGCCAGCAGTGTTGGGACTAGCTCCTCCAATGAG.

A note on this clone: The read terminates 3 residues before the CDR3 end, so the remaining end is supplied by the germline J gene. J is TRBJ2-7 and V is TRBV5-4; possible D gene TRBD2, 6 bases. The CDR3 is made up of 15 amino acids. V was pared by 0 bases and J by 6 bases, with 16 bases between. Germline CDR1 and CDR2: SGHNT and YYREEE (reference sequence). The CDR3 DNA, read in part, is TGTGCCAGCAGCTTGGAGTCTTTGCGGGGCTTCGAG. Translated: CASSLESLRGFE. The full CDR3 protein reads CASSLESLRGFEQYF.

The CDR3 sequence is CASSEEGAGGELFF. Incomplete CDR3 DNA: TGTGCCAGCAGTGAAGAGGGGGCCGGCGGGGAG. V gene TRBV2 combines with J gene TRBJ2-2; TRBD1 agrees at 7 bases. The read ends 3 residues early relative to the CDR3; the germline J gene fills the gap. Trimming took 1 base from V and 7 from J; bases not matched to a gene: 3. Germline V gene lookup returns CDR1 SNHLY and CDR2 FYNNEI. The CDR3 consists of 14 residues.

The CDR3 sequence: CASGRGILSPKVGYTF. The sequenced part of the CDR3 DNA is TGTGCCAGCGGTAGGGGGATACTGTCCCCCAAAGTCGGC. V gene TRBV6-2 or TRBV6-3 combines with J gene TRBJ1-2; D perhaps matches TRBD1 (6 bases). From the germline J gene comes the end of the CDR3, since the read stops 3 residues before it. The CDR3 extends over 16 amino acids. Per germline, CDR1 MNHEY and CDR2 SVGEGT.

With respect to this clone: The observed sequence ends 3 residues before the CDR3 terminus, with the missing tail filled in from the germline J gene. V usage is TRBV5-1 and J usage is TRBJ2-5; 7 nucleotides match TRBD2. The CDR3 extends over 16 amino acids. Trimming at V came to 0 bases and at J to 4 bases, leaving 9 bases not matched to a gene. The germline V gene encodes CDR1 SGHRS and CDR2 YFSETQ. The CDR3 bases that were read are TGCGCCAGCAGCTTGGCCGGCGGGAGTAAAGGAGAGACC. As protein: CASSLAGGSKGET. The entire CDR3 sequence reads CASSLAGGSKGETQYF. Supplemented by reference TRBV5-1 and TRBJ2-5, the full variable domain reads KAGVTQTPRYLIKTRGQQVTLSCSPISGHRSVSWYQQTPGQGLQFLFEYFSETQRNKGNFPGRFSGRQFSNSRSEMNVSTLELGDSALYLCASSLAGGSKGETQYFGPGTRLLVL.

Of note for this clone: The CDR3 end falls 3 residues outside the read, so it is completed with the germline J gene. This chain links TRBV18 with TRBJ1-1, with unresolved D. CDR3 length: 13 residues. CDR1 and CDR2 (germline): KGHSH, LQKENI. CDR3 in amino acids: CASSPPSTDTAFF. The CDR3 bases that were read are TGTGCCAGCTCACCCCCCAGCACAGATACG.

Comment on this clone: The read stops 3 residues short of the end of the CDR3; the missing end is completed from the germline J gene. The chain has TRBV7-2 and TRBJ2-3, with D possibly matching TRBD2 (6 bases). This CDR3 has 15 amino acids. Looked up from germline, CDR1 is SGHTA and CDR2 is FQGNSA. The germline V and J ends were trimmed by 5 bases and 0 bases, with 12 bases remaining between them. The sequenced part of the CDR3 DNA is TGTGCCAGCAGCCACAGTCTAGCGAGCACAGATACG. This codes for CASSHSLASTDT. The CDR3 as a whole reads CASSHSLASTDTQYF.

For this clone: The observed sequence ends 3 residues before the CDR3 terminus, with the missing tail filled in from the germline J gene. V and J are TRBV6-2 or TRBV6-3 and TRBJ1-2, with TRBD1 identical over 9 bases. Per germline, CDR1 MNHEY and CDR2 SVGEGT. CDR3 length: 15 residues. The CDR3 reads CASRPRDRAPNDYTF. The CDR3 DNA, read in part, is TGTGCCAGCAGACCCCGGGACAGGGCGCCGAATGAC.

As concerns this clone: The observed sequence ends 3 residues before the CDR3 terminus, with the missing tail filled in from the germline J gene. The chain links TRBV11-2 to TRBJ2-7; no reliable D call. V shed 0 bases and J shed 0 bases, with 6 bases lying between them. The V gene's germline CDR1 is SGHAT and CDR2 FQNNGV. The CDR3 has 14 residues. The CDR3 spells CASSLDWASYEQYF. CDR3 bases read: TGTGCCAGCAGCTTAGACTGGGCCTCCTACGAG.

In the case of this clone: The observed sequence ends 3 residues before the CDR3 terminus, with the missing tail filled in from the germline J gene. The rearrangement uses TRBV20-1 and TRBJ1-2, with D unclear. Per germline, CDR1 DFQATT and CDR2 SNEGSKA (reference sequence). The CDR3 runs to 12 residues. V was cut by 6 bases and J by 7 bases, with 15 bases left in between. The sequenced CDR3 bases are TGCAGTGCCGGTCCCCACGGCGGTGGC. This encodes CSAGPHGGG. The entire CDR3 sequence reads CSAGPHGGGYTF.

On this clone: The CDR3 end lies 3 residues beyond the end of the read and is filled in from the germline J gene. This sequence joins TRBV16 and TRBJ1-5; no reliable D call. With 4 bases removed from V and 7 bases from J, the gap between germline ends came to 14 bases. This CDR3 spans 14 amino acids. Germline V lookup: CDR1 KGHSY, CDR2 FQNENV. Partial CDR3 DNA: TGTGCCAGCAGCCCCGGGGTCAAGCTGCAGCCC. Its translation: CASSPGVKLQP. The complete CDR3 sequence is CASSPGVKLQPQHF.

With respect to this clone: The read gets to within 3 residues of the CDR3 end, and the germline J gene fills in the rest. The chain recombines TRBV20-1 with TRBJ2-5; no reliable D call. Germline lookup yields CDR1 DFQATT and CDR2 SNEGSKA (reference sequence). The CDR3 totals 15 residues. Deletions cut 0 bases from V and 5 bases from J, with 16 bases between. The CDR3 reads CSARDTDTPMETQYF. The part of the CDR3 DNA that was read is TGCAGTGCTAGAGATACAGATACCCCAATGGAGACC.

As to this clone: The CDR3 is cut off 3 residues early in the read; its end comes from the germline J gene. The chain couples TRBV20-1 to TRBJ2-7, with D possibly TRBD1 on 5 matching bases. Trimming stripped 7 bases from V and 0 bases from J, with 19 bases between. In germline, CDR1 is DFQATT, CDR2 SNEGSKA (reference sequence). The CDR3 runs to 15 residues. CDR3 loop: CSVASGRTSSYEQYF. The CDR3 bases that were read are TGCAGTGTTGCATCAGGGCGGACGAGCTCCTACGAG.

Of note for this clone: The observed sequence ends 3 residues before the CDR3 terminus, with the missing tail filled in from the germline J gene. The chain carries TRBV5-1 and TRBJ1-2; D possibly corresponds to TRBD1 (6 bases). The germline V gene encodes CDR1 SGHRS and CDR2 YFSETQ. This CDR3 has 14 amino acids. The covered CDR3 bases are TGCGCCAGCAGCCGGGGGGGGCCCTTTGGGGGC. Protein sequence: CASSRGGPFGG. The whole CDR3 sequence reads CASSRGGPFGGYTF.

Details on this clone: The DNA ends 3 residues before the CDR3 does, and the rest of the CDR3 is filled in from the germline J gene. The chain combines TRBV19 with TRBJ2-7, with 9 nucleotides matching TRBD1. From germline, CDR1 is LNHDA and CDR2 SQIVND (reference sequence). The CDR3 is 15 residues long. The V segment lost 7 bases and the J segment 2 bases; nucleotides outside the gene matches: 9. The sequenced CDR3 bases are TGTGCCAGTACCCCCGGACAGGGGAAAACCTACGAG. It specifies CASTPGQGKTYE. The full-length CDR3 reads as CASTPGQGKTYEQYF.

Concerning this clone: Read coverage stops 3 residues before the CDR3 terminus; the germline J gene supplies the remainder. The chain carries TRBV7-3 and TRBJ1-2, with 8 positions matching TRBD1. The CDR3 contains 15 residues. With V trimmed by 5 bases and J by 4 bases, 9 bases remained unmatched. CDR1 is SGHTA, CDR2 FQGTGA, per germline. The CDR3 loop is CASSGDRGGGYGYTF. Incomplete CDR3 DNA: TGTGCCAGCAGCGGTGACAGGGGTGGTGGCTATGGC.

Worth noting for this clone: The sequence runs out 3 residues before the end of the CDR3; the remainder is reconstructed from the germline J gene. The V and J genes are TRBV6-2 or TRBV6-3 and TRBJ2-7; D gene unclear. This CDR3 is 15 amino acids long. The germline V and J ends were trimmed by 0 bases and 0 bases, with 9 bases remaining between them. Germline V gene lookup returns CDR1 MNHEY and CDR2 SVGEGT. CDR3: CASSYSEATSYEQYF. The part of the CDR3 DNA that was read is TGTGCCAGCAGTTACTCGGAAGCGACCTCCTACGAG.

This CDR3 reads CASSIQRPGYGYTF. The DNA read from the CDR3 is TGTGCCAGTAGTATACAAAGGCCGGGCTATGGC. The chain recombines TRBV19 with TRBJ1-2; D call uncertain. The read terminates 3 residues ahead of where the CDR3 ends, so the germline J gene completes it. CDR3 length: 14 amino acids. Germline V gene sequence: CDR1 LNHDA, CDR2 SQIVND (reference sequence). V lost 2 bases and J lost 4, with 11 bases in between.

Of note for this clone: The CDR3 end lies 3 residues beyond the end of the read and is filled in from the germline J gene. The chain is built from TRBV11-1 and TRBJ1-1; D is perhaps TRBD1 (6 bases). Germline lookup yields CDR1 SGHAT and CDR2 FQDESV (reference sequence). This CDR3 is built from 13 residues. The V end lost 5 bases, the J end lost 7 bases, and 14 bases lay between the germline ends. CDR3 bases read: TGTGCCAGCAGCCCTGGTAGGGGGTTTGAA. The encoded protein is CASSPGRGFE. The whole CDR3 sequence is CASSPGRGFEAFF.

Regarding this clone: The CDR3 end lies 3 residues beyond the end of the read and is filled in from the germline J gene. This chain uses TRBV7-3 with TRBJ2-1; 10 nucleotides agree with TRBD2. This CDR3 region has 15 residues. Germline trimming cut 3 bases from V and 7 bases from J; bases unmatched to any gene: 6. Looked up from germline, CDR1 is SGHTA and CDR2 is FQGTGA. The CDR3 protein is CASSLESSGRNEQFF. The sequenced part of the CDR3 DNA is TGTGCCAGCAGCTTGGAGTCTAGCGGGAGAAATGAG.

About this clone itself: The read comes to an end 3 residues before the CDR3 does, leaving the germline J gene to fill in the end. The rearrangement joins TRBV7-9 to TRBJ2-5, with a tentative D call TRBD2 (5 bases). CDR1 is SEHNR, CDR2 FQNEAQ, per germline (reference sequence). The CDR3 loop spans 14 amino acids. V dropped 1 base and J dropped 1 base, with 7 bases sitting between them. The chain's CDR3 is CASSLGGPQETQYF. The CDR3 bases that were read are TGTGCCAGCAGCTTAGGAGGGCCCCAAGAGACC.